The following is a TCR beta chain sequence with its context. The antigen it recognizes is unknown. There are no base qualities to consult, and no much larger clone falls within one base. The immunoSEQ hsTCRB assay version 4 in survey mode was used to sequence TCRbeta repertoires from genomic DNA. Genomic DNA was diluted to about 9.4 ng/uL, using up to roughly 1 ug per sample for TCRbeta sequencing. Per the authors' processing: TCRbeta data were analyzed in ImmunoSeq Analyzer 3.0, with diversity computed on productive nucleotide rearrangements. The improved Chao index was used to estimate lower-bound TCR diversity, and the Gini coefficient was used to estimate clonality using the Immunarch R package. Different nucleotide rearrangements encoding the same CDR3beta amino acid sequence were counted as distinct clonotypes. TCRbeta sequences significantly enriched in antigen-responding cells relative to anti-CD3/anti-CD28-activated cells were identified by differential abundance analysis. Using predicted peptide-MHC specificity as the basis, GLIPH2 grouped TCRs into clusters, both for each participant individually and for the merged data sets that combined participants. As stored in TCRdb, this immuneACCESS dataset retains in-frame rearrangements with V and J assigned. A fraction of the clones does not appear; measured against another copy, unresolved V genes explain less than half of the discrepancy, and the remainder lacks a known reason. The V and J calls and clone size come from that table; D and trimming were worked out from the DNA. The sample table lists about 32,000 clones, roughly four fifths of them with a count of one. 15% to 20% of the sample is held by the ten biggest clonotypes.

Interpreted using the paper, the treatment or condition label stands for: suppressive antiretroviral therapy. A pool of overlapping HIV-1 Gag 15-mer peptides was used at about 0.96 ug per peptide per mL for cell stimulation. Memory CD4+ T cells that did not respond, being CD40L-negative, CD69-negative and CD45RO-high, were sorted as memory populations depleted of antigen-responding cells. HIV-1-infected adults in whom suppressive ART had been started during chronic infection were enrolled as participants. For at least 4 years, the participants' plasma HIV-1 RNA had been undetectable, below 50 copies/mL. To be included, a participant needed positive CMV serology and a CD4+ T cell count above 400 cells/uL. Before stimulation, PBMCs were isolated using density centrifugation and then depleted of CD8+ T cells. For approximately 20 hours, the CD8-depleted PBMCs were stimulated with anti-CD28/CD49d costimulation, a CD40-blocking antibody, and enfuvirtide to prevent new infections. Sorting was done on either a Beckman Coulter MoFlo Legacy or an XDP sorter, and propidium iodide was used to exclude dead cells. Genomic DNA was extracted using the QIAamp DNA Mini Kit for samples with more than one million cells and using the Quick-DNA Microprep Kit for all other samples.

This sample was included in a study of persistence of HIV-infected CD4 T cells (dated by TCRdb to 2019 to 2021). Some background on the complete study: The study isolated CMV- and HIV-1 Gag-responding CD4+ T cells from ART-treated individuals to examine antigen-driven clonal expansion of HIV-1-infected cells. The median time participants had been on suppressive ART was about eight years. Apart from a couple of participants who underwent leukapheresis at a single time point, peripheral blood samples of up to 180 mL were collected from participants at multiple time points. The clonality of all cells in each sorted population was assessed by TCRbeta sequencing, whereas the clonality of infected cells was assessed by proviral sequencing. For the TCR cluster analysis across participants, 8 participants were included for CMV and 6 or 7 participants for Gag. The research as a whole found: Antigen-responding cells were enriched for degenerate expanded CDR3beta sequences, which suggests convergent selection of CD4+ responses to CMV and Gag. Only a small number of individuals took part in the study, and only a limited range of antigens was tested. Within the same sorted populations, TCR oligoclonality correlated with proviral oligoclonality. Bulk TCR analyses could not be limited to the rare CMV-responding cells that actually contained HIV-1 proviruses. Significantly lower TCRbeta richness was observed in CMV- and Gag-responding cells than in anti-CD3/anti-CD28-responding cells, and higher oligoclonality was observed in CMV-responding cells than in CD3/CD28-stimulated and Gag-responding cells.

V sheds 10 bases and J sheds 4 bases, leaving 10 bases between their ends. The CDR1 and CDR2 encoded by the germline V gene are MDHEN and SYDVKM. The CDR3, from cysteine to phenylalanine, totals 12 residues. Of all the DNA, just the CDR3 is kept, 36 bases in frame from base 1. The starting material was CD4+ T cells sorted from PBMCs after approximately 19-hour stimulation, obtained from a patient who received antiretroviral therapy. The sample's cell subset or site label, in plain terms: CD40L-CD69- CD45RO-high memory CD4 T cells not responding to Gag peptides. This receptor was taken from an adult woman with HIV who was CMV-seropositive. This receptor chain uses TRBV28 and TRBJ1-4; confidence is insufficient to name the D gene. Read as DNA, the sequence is TGTGCCACCAACAAGAATAATGAAAAACTGTTTTTT. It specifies CATNKNNEKLFF.